This TCR beta chain comes out of a study of shared clonotypes between healthy human individuals. Study results and caveats: Non-shared clonotypes displayed generation probabilities falling below those of clonotypes present in all four donors.

A note on this clone: Its antigen is still unknown.

A CD45RA-negative memory subset and a CD45RA+ naive subset were separated from the CD4+ cells. The study ran the assay at deep level. Generated by immunoSEQ multiplex PCR, the TCRdb table keeps only in-frame clones and is missing some. The sample records 1.4 million or so clones, 98% being singletons. CDR3 length equals 13 residues. Trimming pared 2 bases from V and 5 bases from J, leaving 9 bases between. Germline V gives CDR1 MNHEY, CDR2 SVGAGI. This receptor was identified in a man aged 25-45 years in good health. The specimen was naive CD4+ T cells sorted from blood. Subset noted: CD45RA+ positively selected. The V call is TRBV6-5, the J call TRBJ2-5; no reliable D call. The CDR3 sequence: CASSYRARETQYF. The CDR3 region has the DNA TGTGCCAGCAGTTACCGCGCGAGGGAGACCCAGTACTTC.